This T cell receptor (beta chain) was documented in a study of blood T cells in healthy people across ages. A second PCR, run for about 7 to 11 cycles, used a sample-barcoded 5' primer plus a J-beta primer mix. One entry per CDR3 protein, called by TCRdb with MiXCR from the 5' RACE reads. The data show about 570,000 distinct CDR3 sequences, with about 27% seen just once and about 3.9% held by the top ten. This sample also appeared in a second study, on T cells of mothers and their children.

The receptor was derived from a boy younger than 10 in good health. Sequencing was performed on blood.

Here the CDR3 reads CAWSVYSGGNEQFF. The CDR3 nucleotides are TGTGCCTGGAGTGTTTACAGCGGGGGCAATGAGCAGTTCTTC. The rearrangement links TRBV30 to TRBJ2-5; TRBD2 agrees at 8 bases. The J call may be faulty, since TRBJ2-1 better matches the DNA end. This CDR3 contains 14 residues. Germline CDR1 reads GTSNPN; CDR2 reads SVGIG (reference sequence).